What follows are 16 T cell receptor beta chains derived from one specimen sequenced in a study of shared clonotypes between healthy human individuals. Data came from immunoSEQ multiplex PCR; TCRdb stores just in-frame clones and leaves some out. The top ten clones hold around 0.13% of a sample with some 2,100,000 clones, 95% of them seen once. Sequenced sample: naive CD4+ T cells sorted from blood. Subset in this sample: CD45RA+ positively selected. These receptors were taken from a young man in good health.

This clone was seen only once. The CDR3 reads CASSITGNQPQHF. In DNA, the CDR3 is TGCGCCAGCAGCATCACGGGCAATCAGCCCCAGCATTTT. J is TRBJ1-5 and V is TRBV5-1; D uncertain. The ends were cut back, 4 bases at V and 2 bases at J, with 7 bases in the middle. CDR1 is SGHRS and CDR2 is YFSETQ in the germline V gene. The length of the CDR3 is 13 residues.

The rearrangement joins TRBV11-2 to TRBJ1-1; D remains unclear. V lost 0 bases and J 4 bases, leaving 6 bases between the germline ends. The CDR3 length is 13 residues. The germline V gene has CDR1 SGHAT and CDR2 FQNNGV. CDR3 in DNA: TGTGCCAGCAGCTTAGACAGCGTCACTGAAGCTTTCTTT. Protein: CASSLDSVTEAFF.

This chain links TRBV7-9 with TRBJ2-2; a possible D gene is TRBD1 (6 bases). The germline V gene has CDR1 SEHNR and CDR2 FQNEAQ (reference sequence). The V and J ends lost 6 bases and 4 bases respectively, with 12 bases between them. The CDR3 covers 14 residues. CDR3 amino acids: CASRLDRVTGELFF. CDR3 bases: TGTGCCAGCAGGTTGGACAGAGTCACCGGGGAGCTGTTTTTT. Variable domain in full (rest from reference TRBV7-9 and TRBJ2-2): DTGVSQNPRHKITKRGQNVTFRCDPISEHNRLYWYRQTLGQGPEFLTYFQNEAQLEKSRLLSDRFSAERPKGSFSTLEIQRTEQGDSAMYLCASRLDRVTGELFFGEGSRLTVL.

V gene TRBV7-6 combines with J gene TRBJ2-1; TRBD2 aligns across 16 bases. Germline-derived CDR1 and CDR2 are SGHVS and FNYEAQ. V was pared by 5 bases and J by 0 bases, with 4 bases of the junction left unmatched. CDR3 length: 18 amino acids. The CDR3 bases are TGTGCCAGCAGCGAAGGGACTAGCGGGGGGGCCTCCTACAATGAGCAGTTCTTC. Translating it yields CASSEGTSGGASYNEQFF.

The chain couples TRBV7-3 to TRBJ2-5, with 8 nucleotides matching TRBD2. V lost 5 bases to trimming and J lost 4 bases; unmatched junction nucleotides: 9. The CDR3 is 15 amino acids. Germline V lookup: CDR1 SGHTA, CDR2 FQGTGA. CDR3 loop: CASSLREDLAETQYF. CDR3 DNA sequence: TGTGCCAGCAGCCTGCGGGAGGACCTGGCAGAGACCCAGTACTTC.

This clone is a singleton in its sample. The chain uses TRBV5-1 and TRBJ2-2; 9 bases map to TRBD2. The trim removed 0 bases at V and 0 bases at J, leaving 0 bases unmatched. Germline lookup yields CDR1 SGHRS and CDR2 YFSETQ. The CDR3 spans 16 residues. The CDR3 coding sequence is TGCGCCAGCAGCTTGGGGACTAGCGCGAACACCGGGGAGCTGTTTTTT. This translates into CASSLGTSANTGELFF.

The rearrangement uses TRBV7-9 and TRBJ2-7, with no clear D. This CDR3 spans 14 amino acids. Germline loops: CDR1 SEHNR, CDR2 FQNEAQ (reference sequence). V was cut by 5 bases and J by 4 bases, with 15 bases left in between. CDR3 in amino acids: CASSPAADGYEQYF. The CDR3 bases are TGTGCCAGCAGCCCTGCAGCCGACGGGTACGAGCAGTACTTC.

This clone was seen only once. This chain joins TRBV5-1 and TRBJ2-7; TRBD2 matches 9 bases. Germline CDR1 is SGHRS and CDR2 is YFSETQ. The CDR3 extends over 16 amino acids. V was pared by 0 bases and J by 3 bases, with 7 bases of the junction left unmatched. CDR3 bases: TGCGCCAGCAGCTTGGTCGGTAGCGGGGGCTTCTACGAGCAGTACTTC. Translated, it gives CASSLVGSGGFYEQYF. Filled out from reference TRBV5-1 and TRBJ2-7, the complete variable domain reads KAGVTQTPRYLIKTRGQQVTLSCSPISGHRSVSWYQQTPGQGLQFLFEYFSETQRNKGNFPGRFSGRQFSNSRSEMNVSTLELGDSALYLCASSLVGSGGFYEQYFGPGTRLTVT.

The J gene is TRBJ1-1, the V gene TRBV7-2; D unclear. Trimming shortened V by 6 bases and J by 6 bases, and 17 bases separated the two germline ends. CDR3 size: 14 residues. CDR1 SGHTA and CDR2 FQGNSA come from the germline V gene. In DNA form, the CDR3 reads TGTGCCAGCAGTCTCCGGGCCTCGATCGCTGAAGCTTTCTTT. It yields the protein CASSLRASIAEAFF.

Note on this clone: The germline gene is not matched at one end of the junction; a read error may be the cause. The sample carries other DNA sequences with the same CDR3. The CDR3 protein is CASSYSRYYGYTF. In DNA form, the CDR3 reads TGTGCCAGCAGCTACTCCCGATACTATGGCTACACCTTC. This chain links TRBV6-5 with TRBJ1-2; D not certain. Germline-derived CDR1 and CDR2 are MNHEY and SVGAGI. The CDR3 sequence is 13 residues long.

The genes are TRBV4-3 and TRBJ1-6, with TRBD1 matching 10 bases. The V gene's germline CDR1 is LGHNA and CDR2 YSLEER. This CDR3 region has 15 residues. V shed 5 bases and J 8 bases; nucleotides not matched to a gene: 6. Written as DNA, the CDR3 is TGCGCCAGCAGCAATACCGGGACAGGGGATTCACCCCTCCACTTT. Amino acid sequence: CASSNTGTGDSPLHF.

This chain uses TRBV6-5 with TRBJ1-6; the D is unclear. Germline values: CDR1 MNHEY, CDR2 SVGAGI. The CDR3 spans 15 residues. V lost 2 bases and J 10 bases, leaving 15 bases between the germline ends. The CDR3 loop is CASSYQAGGSSPLHF. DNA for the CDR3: TGTGCCAGCAGTTACCAAGCGGGTGGGTCCTCACCCCTCCACTTT.

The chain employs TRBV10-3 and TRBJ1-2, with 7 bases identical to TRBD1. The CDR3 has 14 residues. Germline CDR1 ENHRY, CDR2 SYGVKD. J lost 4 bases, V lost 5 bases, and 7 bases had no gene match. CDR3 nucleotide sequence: TGTGCCATCAGTTCACAGGGGAGCGGCTATGGCTACACCTTC. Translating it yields CAISSQGSGYGYTF.

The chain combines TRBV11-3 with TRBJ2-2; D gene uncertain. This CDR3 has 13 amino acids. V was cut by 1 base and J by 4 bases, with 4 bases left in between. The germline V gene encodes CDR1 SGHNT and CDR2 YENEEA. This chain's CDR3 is CASSLGSTGELFF. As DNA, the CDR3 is TGTGCCAGCAGCTTAGGGAGCACCGGGGAGCTGTTTTTT.

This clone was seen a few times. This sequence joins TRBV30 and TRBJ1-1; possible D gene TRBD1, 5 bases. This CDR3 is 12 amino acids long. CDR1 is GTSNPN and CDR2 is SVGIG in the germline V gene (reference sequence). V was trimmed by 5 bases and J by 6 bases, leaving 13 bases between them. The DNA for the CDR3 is TGTGCCTGGGGAAAAGGGGTGGCTGAAGCTTTCTTT. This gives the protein CAWGKGVAEAFF. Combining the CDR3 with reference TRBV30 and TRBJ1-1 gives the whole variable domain SQTIHQWPATLVQPVGSPLSLECTVEGTSNPNLYWYRQAAGRGLQLLFYSVGIGQISSEVPQNLSASRPQDRQFILSSKKLLLSDSGFYLCAWGKGVAEAFFGQGTRLTVV.

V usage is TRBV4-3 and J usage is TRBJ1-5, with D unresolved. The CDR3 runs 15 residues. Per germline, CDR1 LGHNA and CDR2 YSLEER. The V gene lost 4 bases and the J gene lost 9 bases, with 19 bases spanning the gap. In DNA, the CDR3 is TGCGCCAGCAGCCCCCGCGACGGCCAGGATTTGCCCCAGCATTTT. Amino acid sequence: CASSPRDGQDLPQHF.